This T cell receptor (beta chain) is from a study of CD4 and CD8 cells across lung adenocarcinoma regions. TCRdb reprocessed the PCR reads with MiXCR, giving one entry per CDR3 protein. The sample lists more than 7,500 distinct CDR3 sequences, approximately 55% occurring once. The V gene lost 3 bases and the J gene lost 7 bases, with 18 bases spanning the gap. CDR1 and CDR2 (germline): GTSNPN, SVGIG (reference sequence). The CDR3 runs 14 residues. Donors had localized lung adenocarcinoma, a non-small cell lung cancer. The TCR originated in a female donor with lung adenocarcinoma. The CD4 and CD8 labels of this study may be unreliable. The sequencing input was CD8+ T cells from the margin of a lung tumor. The V call is TRBV30, the J call TRBJ2-5, with D perhaps matching TRBD1 (5 bases). The CDR3 DNA reads TGTGCCTGGAGGGTGGTCCAGGGCGGCGGGACCCAGTACTTC. Translating it yields CAWRVVQGGGTQYF. The full variable domain, its missing parts supplied by reference TRBV30 and TRBJ2-5, is SQTIHQWPATLVQPVGSPLSLECTVEGTSNPNLYWYRQAAGRGLQLLFYSVGIGQISSEVPQNLSASRPQDRQFILSSKKLLLSDSGFYLCAWRVVQGGGTQYFGPGTRLLVL.